These 15 T cell receptor beta chains originate from one sample sequenced in a study of OX40 agonist ivuxolimab in advanced cancers. Generated by immunoSEQ multiplex PCR, the TCRdb table keeps only in-frame clones and is missing some. The table shows about 66,000 clones, with roughly 90% occurring only once. The specimen was CD4+ or CD8+ T cells sorted from blood, collected in a trial of the OX40 agonist ivuxolimab. Receptor source: an adult with an advanced solid tumor such as melanoma, head and neck, liver or kidney cancer.

The V gene is TRBV19, the J gene TRBJ2-2; 9 bases are a match to TRBD2. Germline CDR1 and CDR2: LNHDA and SQIVND (reference sequence). This CDR3 is built from 16 residues. The V gene end was trimmed by 6 bases and the J gene end by 7 bases; junction bases not matched to a gene: 12. CDR3 sequence (DNA): TGTGCCAGTAGCCCCCTGGGTAGCGGGAGTTTCGGGGAGCTGTTTTTT. Translating it yields CASSPLGSGSFGELFF.

With respect to this clone: The same CDR3 is also encoded by other DNA sequences in this sample. This chain uses TRBV5-1 with TRBJ2-7; 7 bases are shared with TRBD2. The germline gives CDR1 SGHRS, CDR2 YFSETQ. J was trimmed by 11 bases and V by 8 bases; bases with no gene match: 13. The CDR3 covers 12 residues. The CDR3 sequence: CASRHTSETEYF. The CDR3 DNA is TGCGCCAGTAGACATACTAGCGAGACGGAGTACTTC.

The chain carries TRBV5-1 and TRBJ1-4, with D unresolved. The CDR3 is 14 amino acids. The ends were cut back, 4 bases at V and 2 bases at J, with 9 bases in the middle. Germline values: CDR1 SGHRS, CDR2 YFSETQ. CDR3 nucleotides: TGCGCCAGCAGCCAGACAATGACTAATGAAAAACTGTTTTTT. It is translated as CASSQTMTNEKLFF.

The chain links TRBV10-2 to TRBJ2-7, with D hard to call. Germline lookup yields CDR1 WSHSY and CDR2 SAAADI. The V end was cut by 10 bases, the J end by 2 bases, with 12 bases between. The CDR3 totals 12 residues. In nucleotides, the CDR3 is TGCGCCATCGGATTTACAGCCTACGAGCAGTACTTC. It specifies CAIGFTAYEQYF.

This chain joins TRBV4-1 and TRBJ2-7; weak D call: TRBD1 (5 bases). The CDR3 is 20 amino acids. Germline-derived CDR1 and CDR2 are MGHRA and YSYEKL. The V and J ends lost 0 bases and 2 bases respectively, with 26 bases between them. The CDR3 sequence is CASSQERLGRVFEKPYEQYF. The CDR3, as DNA: TGCGCCAGCAGCCAAGAGAGGTTGGGCAGGGTATTTGAGAAACCCTACGAGCAGTACTTC.

The rearrangement joins TRBV2 to TRBJ2-7; 10 bases line up with TRBD2. Germline V gene data show CDR1 as SNHLY and CDR2 as FYNNEI. This CDR3 is 15 amino acids long. With V trimmed by 7 bases and J by 3 bases, 9 bases remained unmatched. The CDR3 region has the DNA TGTGCCAGCAAGCCGGCTAGCGGGAGTTTCTACGAGCAGTACTTC. This encodes CASKPASGSFYEQYF.

The chain carries TRBV7-2 and TRBJ2-7, with D maybe TRBD1 (7 bases). The ends were cut back, 4 bases at V and 6 bases at J, with 13 bases in the middle. Germline V gives CDR1 SGHTA, CDR2 FQGNSA. This CDR3 region has 13 residues. The CDR3 here is CASSSEGATEQYF. The CDR3 DNA is TGTGCCAGCAGCTCGGAGGGGGCTACCGAGCAGTACTTC. The variable domain in full, with the rest retrieved from reference TRBV7-2 and TRBJ2-7, is GAGVSQSPSNKVTEKGKDVELRCDPISGHTALYWYRQSLGQGLEFLIYFQGNSAPDKSGLPSDRFSAERTGGSVSTLTIQRTQQEDSAVYLCASSSEGATEQYFGPGTRLTVT.

The chain carries TRBV4-2 and TRBJ2-7; TRBD2 matches 14 bases. There are 16 residues in the CDR3. In germline, CDR1 is LGHNA, CDR2 YNFKEQ. The V gene end was trimmed by 0 bases and the J gene end by 7 bases; junction bases not matched to a gene: 5. The CDR3 coding sequence is TGTGCCAGCAGCCAAGAGGGGACTAGCGGGAGTCGAGAGCAGTACTTC. It yields the protein CASSQEGTSGSREQYF.

The chain is built from TRBV6-6 and TRBJ1-1, with 8 positions matching TRBD1. The V gene end was trimmed by 6 bases and the J gene end by 1 base; junction bases not matched to a gene: 4. This CDR3 spans 14 amino acids. Germline CDR1 MNHNY, CDR2 SVGAGI (reference sequence). The CDR3 here is CASSRTGGNTEAFF. In nucleotides, the CDR3 is TGTGCCAGCAGCAGAACAGGGGGGAACACTGAAGCTTTCTTT.

This clone was observed a single time. The V call is TRBV28, the J call TRBJ1-5; D is uncertain. In germline, CDR1 is MDHEN, CDR2 SYDVKM. CDR3 length equals 12 residues. Trimming removed 7 bases from V and 0 bases from J, with 4 bases in between. CDR3 sequence reads: CASKNSNQPQHF. CDR3 DNA sequence: TGTGCCAGCAAAAATAGCAATCAGCCCCAGCATTTT.

The rearrangement joins TRBV7-9 to TRBJ2-7; D gene unclear. This CDR3 has 12 residues. Trimming cost V 4 bases and J 4 bases, with 8 bases left between them. Germline assignment: CDR1 SEHNR and CDR2 FQNEAQ (reference sequence). The DNA for the CDR3 is TGTGCCAGCAGCTCACTTGGGTACGAGCAGTACTTC. Translating it yields CASSSLGYEQYF.

V and J are TRBV18 and TRBJ2-3, with 8 nucleotides matching TRBD2. Germline V CDR1 and CDR2: KGHSH, LQKENI. The CDR3 runs to 16 residues. The ends lost 3 bases at V and 2 bases at J; junction bases unmatched: 7. CDR3 sequence (DNA): TGTGCCAGCTCACCGGGAACTAGCGGAGTCACAGATACGCAGTATTTT. Protein sequence: CASSPGTSGVTDTQYF.

The CDR3: CASSPTSATYNEQFF. CDR3 DNA sequence: TGTGCCAGCAGCCCGACTAGCGCGACTTACAATGAGCAGTTCTTC. The rearrangement uses TRBV7-9 and TRBJ2-1; the match to TRBD2 covers 8 bases. The germline CDR1 and CDR2 sequences are SEHNR and FQNEAQ (reference sequence). The ends lost 5 bases at V and 4 bases at J; junction bases unmatched: 7. The CDR3 sequence is 15 residues long.

The rearrangement joins TRBV30 to TRBJ2-5; 8 nucleotides agree with TRBD1. J lost 11 bases, V lost 6 bases, and 11 bases had no gene match. Germline V CDR1 and CDR2: GTSNPN, SVGIG (reference sequence). This CDR3 is 12 amino acids long. The CDR3 loop reads CACSLSDREQYF. Written as DNA, the CDR3 is TGTGCCTGCTCGTTGTCGGACAGGGAACAGTACTTC. The whole variable domain, filled in from reference TRBV30 and TRBJ2-5, reads SQTIHQWPATLVQPVGSPLSLECTVEGTSNPNLYWYRQAAGRGLQLLFYSVGIGQISSEVPQNLSASRPQDRQFILSSKKLLLSDSGFYLCACSLSDREQYFGPGTRLLVL.

This clone was observed a single time. The genes are TRBV18 and TRBJ1-3; 8 bases agree with TRBD1. This CDR3 contains 17 residues. Trimming at V came to 3 bases and at J to 2 bases, leaving 9 bases not matched to a gene. Germline CDR1 is KGHSH and CDR2 is LQKENI. The CDR3 DNA reads TGTGCCAGCTCACCTTCACAGGGGGAACTTGCTGGAAACACCATATATTTT. Amino acids: CASSPSQGELAGNTIYF.